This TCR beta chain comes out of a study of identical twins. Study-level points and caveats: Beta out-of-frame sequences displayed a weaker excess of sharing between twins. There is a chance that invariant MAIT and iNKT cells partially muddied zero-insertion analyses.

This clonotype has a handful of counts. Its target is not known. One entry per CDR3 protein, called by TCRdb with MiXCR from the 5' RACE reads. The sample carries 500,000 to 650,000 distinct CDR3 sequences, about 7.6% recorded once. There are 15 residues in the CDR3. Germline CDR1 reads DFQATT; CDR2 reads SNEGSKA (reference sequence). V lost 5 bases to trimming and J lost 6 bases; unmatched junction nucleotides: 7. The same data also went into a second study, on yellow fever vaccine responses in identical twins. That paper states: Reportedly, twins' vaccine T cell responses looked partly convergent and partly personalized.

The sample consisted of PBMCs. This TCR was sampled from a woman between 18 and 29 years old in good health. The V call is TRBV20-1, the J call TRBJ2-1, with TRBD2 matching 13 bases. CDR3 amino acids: CSAPYRTSGSNEQFF. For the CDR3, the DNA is TGCAGTGCTCCCTATAGGACTAGCGGGAGCAATGAGCAGTTCTTC.